The 16 T cell receptor beta chains given below trace back to one sample, sequenced in a study of T cells in Graves' hyperthyroidism and ophthalmopathy. Authors of the study amplified TCR beta CDR3 regions from RNA transcripts. In the first-round RT-PCR of the TCR CDR3, the HTBI primer set was used. TCRdb processed the multiplex PCR reads anew with MiXCR; each CDR3 protein has one entry. The sample holds under 400,000 distinct CDR3 sequences; 13% are singletons and the top ten take 9.2%. Sequenced: blood. These TCRs come from a woman between 18 and 29 years old with Graves' hyperthyroidism.

This chain uses TRBV2 with TRBJ1-5; D unresolved. Germline CDR1 reads SNHLY; CDR2 reads FYNNEI. Trimming left V 1 base short and J 0 bases short, with 4 bases between. The CDR3 loop spans 14 amino acids. The CDR3 DNA follows: TGTGCCAGCAGTGAAGACGGTAGCAATCAGCCCCAGCATTTT. It codes for CASSEDGSNQPQHF.

This CDR3 is CASSLNGQGLYNEQFF. In nucleotides, the CDR3 is TGTGCCAGCAGCCTAAATGGACAGGGCCTTTACAATGAGCAGTTCTTC. The chain employs TRBV7-3 and TRBJ2-1, with 8 positions matching TRBD1. The CDR3 loop spans 16 amino acids. Looked up from germline, CDR1 is SGHTA and CDR2 is FQGTGA. Germline trimming cut 5 bases from V and 4 bases from J; bases unmatched to any gene: 10. Full variable domain (rest looked up from reference TRBV7-3 and TRBJ2-1): GAGVSQTPSNKVTEKGKYVELRCDPISGHTALYWYRQSLGQGPEFLIYFQGTGAADDSGLPNDRFFAVRPEGSVSTLKIQRTERGDSAVYLCASSLNGQGLYNEQFFGPGTRLTVL.

There are many counts of this clonotype. J is TRBJ1-6 and V is TRBV2; D call uncertain. The V and J ends lost 4 bases and 12 bases respectively, with 19 bases between them. CDR3 length: 15 amino acids. Germline V gene data show CDR1 as SNHLY and CDR2 as FYNNEI. The CDR3 coding sequence is TGTGCCAGCAGTGCCGCCGAGTCGGGCATCAAACCCCTCCACTTT. This encodes CASSAAESGIKPLHF.

The sample holds many counts of this clonotype. This sequence joins TRBV7-3 and TRBJ2-5, with 14 bases aligning to TRBD2. J gave up 5 bases and V 2 bases, and 1 base lay outside the gene matches. CDR3 length: 15 residues. In germline, CDR1 is SGHTA, CDR2 FQGTGA. The CDR3 loop is CASSLGLAGGETQYF. The DNA of the CDR3 is TGTGCCAGCAGCTTAGGACTAGCGGGGGGTGAGACCCAGTACTTC.

Notes on this clonotype: One base away lies a much larger clone, so this may be a sequencing read error. V and J are TRBV28 and TRBJ1-2; weak D call: TRBD1 (5 bases). The CDR3 is made up of 19 amino acids. Germline CDR1 is MDHEN and CDR2 is SYDVKM. V shed 5 bases and J shed 0 bases, with 25 bases lying between them. The chain's CDR3 is CASSGTLGQMKTTNYGYTF. The CDR3 nucleotides are TGTGCCAGCAGTGGGACCCTGGGGCAGATGAAGACCACTAACTATGGCTACACCTTC.

This clonotype was recorded a few times. The rearrangement joins TRBV9 to TRBJ2-1; 9 bases map to TRBD2. The CDR3 has 14 residues. Germline V lookup: CDR1 SGDLS, CDR2 YYNGEE. After removal of 2 bases from V and 7 bases from J, the junction contained 4 bases not matched to a gene. CDR3 coding DNA: TGTGCCAGCAGCGTGGGCGGGGGGGCGAATGAGCAGTTCTTC. Translated, it gives CASSVGGGANEQFF.

This clonotype was detected ten times or more. J is TRBJ2-7 and V is TRBV28, with D perhaps TRBD1 (6 bases). The CDR3 extends over 15 amino acids. CDR1 and CDR2 from the germline V gene are MDHEN and SYDVKM. V was shortened by 4 bases and J by 2 bases, with 15 bases between the two germline ends. CDR3 residues: CASSSPAYRAYEQYF. As DNA, the CDR3 is TGTGCCAGCAGTTCACCCGCCTACAGGGCCTACGAGCAGTACTTC. Based on the CDR3 plus reference TRBV28 and TRBJ2-7, the full variable domain is DVKVTQSSRYLVKRTGEKVFLECVQDMDHENMFWYRQDPGLGLRLIYFSYDVKMKEKGDIPEGYSVSREKKERFSLILESASTNQTSMYLCASSSPAYRAYEQYFGPGTRLTVT.

This clonotype was recorded at least ten times. V gene TRBV12-3 or TRBV12-4 combines with J gene TRBJ2-3; D may be TRBD1 or TRBD2 (5 bases each). V was pared by 10 bases and J by 4 bases, with 15 bases between. The CDR3 is made up of 13 amino acids. CDR3 nucleotide sequence: TGTGCCATTGAGGGGAGAAATGCAGATACGCAGTATTTT. Its protein product is CAIEGRNADTQYF.

This clonotype has at least ten counts. The gene calls are TRBV10-3 and TRBJ2-7, with 8 bases fitting TRBD1. V gave up 1 base and J gave up 7 bases; unmatched junction bases: 6. CDR3 length: 14 amino acids. Germline V gives CDR1 ENHRY, CDR2 SYGVKD. CDR3 sequence: CAISEWQGAGEQYF. The CDR3 DNA follows: TGTGCCATCAGTGAGTGGCAGGGGGCGGGGGAGCAGTACTTC.

This clonotype appeared many times. This chain joins TRBV18 and TRBJ1-5, with D uncertain. V was cut by 6 bases and J by 3 bases, with 9 bases left in between. CDR3 length equals 13 residues. Per germline, CDR1 KGHSH and CDR2 LQKENI. The CDR3 sequence is CASSEDINQPQHF. The DNA of the CDR3 is TGTGCCAGCTCCGAGGATATCAATCAGCCCCAGCATTTT. The full variable domain, its missing parts supplied by reference TRBV18 and TRBJ1-5, is NAGVMQNPRHLVRRRGQEARLRCSPMKGHSHVYWYRQLPEEGLKFMVYLQKENIIDESGMPKERFSAEFPKEGPSILRIQQVVRGDSAAYFCASSEDINQPQHFGDGTRLSIL.

This clonotype was observed many times. The chain has TRBV6-1 and TRBJ2-3, with D unresolved. This CDR3 spans 15 amino acids. Per germline, CDR1 MNHNS and CDR2 SASEGT. V gave up 5 bases and J gave up 2 bases, with 14 bases separating them. This chain's CDR3 is CASSYSGRPTDTQYF. Here the CDR3 DNA reads TGTGCCAGCAGTTACTCAGGTCGCCCCACAGATACGCAGTATTTT.

There are many counts of this clonotype. The chain has TRBV12-3 or TRBV12-4 and TRBJ1-3; tentatively, D is TRBD1 (5 bases). CDR3 length: 13 residues. V lost 11 bases and J 7 bases, leaving 18 bases between the germline ends. The CDR3 here is CAGTVNSGNTIYF. DNA of the CDR3: TGTGCCGGCACGGTGAACTCAGGGAACACCATATATTTT.

This clonotype was counted only a few times. This chain joins TRBV19 and TRBJ2-7, with TRBD2 matching 7 bases. Trimming took 3 bases from V and 4 from J; bases not matched to a gene: 6. From germline, CDR1 is LNHDA and CDR2 SQIVND (reference sequence). This CDR3 is 14 amino acids long. The CDR3 protein is CASSISGGPYEQYF. DNA of the CDR3: TGTGCCAGTAGTATTTCGGGAGGACCGTACGAGCAGTACTTC.

This clonotype was found many times. The chain couples TRBV13 to TRBJ1-1; 8 nucleotides align to TRBD1. Germline assignment: CDR1 PRHDT and CDR2 FYEKMQ (reference sequence). V lost 3 bases, J lost 6 bases, and 6 bases stayed unmatched. CDR3 length: 14 amino acids. CDR3: CASSLRTGYAEAFF. CDR3 sequence (DNA): TGTGCCAGCAGCTTGCGGACAGGGTACGCTGAAGCTTTCTTT.

This clonotype was seen ten or more times. The V call is TRBV7-9, the J call TRBJ2-1; the match to TRBD2 covers 9 bases. The ends lost 0 bases at V and 4 bases at J; junction bases unmatched: 7. Germline V gene lookup returns CDR1 SEHNR and CDR2 FQNEAQ (reference sequence). The CDR3 totals 17 residues. For the CDR3, the DNA is TGTGCCAGCAGCTTAGCTCTAGCGGGATACAGATACAATGAGCAGTTCTTC. Its translation: CASSLALAGYRYNEQFF. The full variable domain, rest sourced from reference TRBV7-9 and TRBJ2-1, is DTGVSQNPRHKITKRGQNVTFRCDPISEHNRLYWYRQTLGQGPEFLTYFQNEAQLEKSRLLSDRFSAERPKGSFSTLEIQRTEQGDSAMYLCASSLALAGYRYNEQFFGPGTRLTVL.

This clonotype was found many times. This chain links TRBV7-9 with TRBJ1-2, with D maybe TRBD1 (5 bases). CDR3 length equals 15 residues. CDR1 SEHNR and CDR2 FQNEAQ come from the germline V gene (reference sequence). The V and J ends lost 3 bases and 8 bases respectively, with 19 bases between them. Written as DNA, the CDR3 is TGTGCCAGCAGCTTGGTGGGCATCAGGGAAACAGGCTACACCTTC. Amino acids: CASSLVGIRETGYTF. Drawing the rest from reference TRBV7-9 and TRBJ1-2, the complete variable domain is DTGVSQNPRHKITKRGQNVTFRCDPISEHNRLYWYRQTLGQGPEFLTYFQNEAQLEKSRLLSDRFSAERPKGSFSTLEIQRTEQGDSAMYLCASSLVGIRETGYTFGSGTRLTVV.